The 24 T cell receptor beta chains below come from one sample, sequenced in a study of T cell clonality in common variable immunodeficiency (dated by TCRdb to 2015 to 2017). Study-wide conclusions, independent of this receptor: Fewer deletions and N-nucleotide insertions were reportedly observed in CVID TCRbeta sequences, and highly modified clones with 13 or more V deletions were reportedly absent from CVID TCRbeta sequences.

The library came from the immunoSEQ multiplex PCR assay. The immuneACCESS repertoire file appears here via TCRdb, limited to in-frame rearrangements. These files lack a portion of the clones; in checked studies, under half of the deficit traces to unresolved V genes, and the cause of the others is not known. This sample shows about 30,000 clones, and none of them turns up only once. The ten largest clones add up to roughly 5.4% of the sample. Their cognate antigens are unknown. The sequenced sample consisted of peripheral blood mononuclear cells. These receptors were taken from a human donor with common variable immunodeficiency.

This clone has ten or more counts. Incomplete CDR3 DNA: TGTGCCAGCAGTACACTAGCGGGGGGCTACGAG. Translation: CASSTLAGGYE. From start to end, the CDR3 is CASSTLAGGYEQYF. V and J are TRBV2 and TRBJ2-7; 12 bases are shared with TRBD2. The read ends 3 residues before the CDR3 terminus; that terminus is restored from the germline J gene. Germline CDR1 and CDR2: SNHLY and FYNNEI. The V gene end was trimmed by 5 bases and the J gene end by 3 bases; junction bases not matched to a gene: 2. The CDR3 is 14 amino acids.

This clone has a count of ten or more. The missing CDR3 end, 3 residues past where the read stops, is filled in from the germline J gene. The chain recombines TRBV7-8 with TRBJ1-2, with D possibly TRBD1 on 5 matching bases. V lost 4 bases to trimming and J lost 0 bases, with 12 bases between them. From germline, CDR1 is SGHVS and CDR2 FQNEAQ. This CDR3 is built from 15 residues. The sequenced part of the CDR3 DNA is TGTGCCAGCAGCTCCGACAGCCATGCTAACTATGGC. Translating gives CASSSDSHANYG. From start to end, the CDR3 is CASSSDSHANYGYTF.

There are a few counts of this clone. Coverage ceases 3 residues before the CDR3 finishes, and the germline J gene fills in the end. The chain combines TRBV7-6 with TRBJ1-2; D might be TRBD1 (5 bases). The CDR3 length is 13 residues. Germline CDR1 and CDR2: SGHVS and FNYEAQ. The CDR3 here is CASSPLGVQGYTF. The part of the CDR3 DNA that was read is TGTGCCAGCAGCCCTTTAGGGGTACAGGGC.

In its sample, this clone was seen a few times. The read falls 3 residues short of the CDR3 end, and the missing part is taken from the germline J gene. The rearrangement links TRBV30 to TRBJ1-5, with D maybe TRBD1 (5 bases). Trimming shortened V by 4 bases and J by 3 bases, and 10 bases separated the two germline ends. This CDR3 contains 13 residues. CDR1 GTSNPN and CDR2 SVGIG come from the germline V gene (reference sequence). CDR3 amino acids: CAWTIGVNQPQHF. CDR3 bases read: TGTGCCTGGACCATAGGGGTCAATCAGCCC.

This clone was counted a few times. The read ends 3 residues before the CDR3 terminus; that terminus is restored from the germline J gene. The rearrangement links TRBV6-2 or TRBV6-3 to TRBJ2-3, with TRBD2 identical over 9 bases. The CDR3 has 14 residues. Trimming removed 5 bases from V and 0 bases from J; junction bases left unmatched: 0. Germline V gives CDR1 MNHEY, CDR2 SVGEGT. The covered CDR3 bases are TGTGCCAGCAGTCTAGCGGGGAGCACAGATACG. This encodes CASSLAGSTDT. In full, the CDR3 reads CASSLAGSTDTQYF.

This clone appeared a few times. The sequence runs out 3 residues before the end of the CDR3; the remainder is reconstructed from the germline J gene. The chain links TRBV19 to TRBJ1-5; tentative D call: TRBD1 (6 bases). The germline V gene encodes CDR1 LNHDA and CDR2 SQIVND (reference sequence). The CDR3 extends over 13 amino acids. The V end was cut by 3 bases, the J end by 6 bases, with 9 bases between. The sequenced part of the CDR3 DNA is TGTGCCAGTAGTATTAGGGGGATTCAGCCC. It codes for CASSIRGIQP. The entire CDR3 sequence reads CASSIRGIQPQHF.

This clone appeared a few times. The CDR3 is cut off 3 residues early in the read; its end comes from the germline J gene. The chain uses TRBV7-9 and TRBJ2-3, with D tentatively TRBD1 (6 bases). The CDR3 runs 15 residues. The V end was cut by 5 bases, the J end by 2 bases, with 14 bases between. Per the germline V gene, CDR1 is SEHNR and CDR2 is FQNEAQ (reference sequence). CDR3 region: CASSQGRGYTDTQYF. The sequenced CDR3 bases are TGTGCCAGCAGCCAGGGGCGCGGCTACACAGATACG.

This clone was picked up a small number of times. The read gets to within 3 residues of the CDR3 end, and the germline J gene fills in the rest. The chain couples TRBV6-2 or TRBV6-3 to TRBJ2-7; TRBD1 might be the D (6 bases). Germline loops: CDR1 MNHEY, CDR2 SVGEGT. V was trimmed by 2 bases and J by 0 bases, leaving 8 bases between them. The CDR3 totals 14 residues. CDR3 amino acids: CASSYGQTSYEQYF. CDR3 bases read: TGTGCCAGCAGTTACGGACAGACCTCCTACGAG.

This clone was counted a few times. Being one base from a much bigger clone, this may be a read error. Read coverage stops 3 residues before the CDR3 terminus; the germline J gene supplies the remainder. The chain employs TRBV7-8 and TRBJ2-7; the match to TRBD1 covers 9 bases. The CDR3 is made up of 12 amino acids. V lost 5 bases to trimming and J lost 6 bases; unmatched junction nucleotides: 2. Germline V lookup: CDR1 SGHVS, CDR2 FQNEAQ. The CDR3 sequence: CASSLTGGEQYF. The sequenced CDR3 bases are TGTGCCAGCAGCCTGACAGGGGGCGAG.

Worth noting for this clone: The read terminates 3 residues ahead of where the CDR3 ends, so the germline J gene completes it. The genes are TRBV23-1 and TRBJ1-1; 10 bases are shared with TRBD1. TRBV23-1 is classed as an ORF, of uncertain function. CDR3 length equals 19 residues. J gave up 1 base and V 9 bases, and 20 bases lay outside the gene matches. The DNA read from the CDR3 is TGCGCCAGGTCCATTTCGAGGCGGGACAGGGGAAGTCGGAACACTGAA. This codes for CARSISRRDRGSRNTE. The CDR3 in its entirety is CARSISRRDRGSRNTEAFF.

As to this clone: Coverage ceases 3 residues before the CDR3 finishes, and the germline J gene fills in the end. The chain couples TRBV2 to TRBJ1-2; 9 bases match TRBD1. The CDR3 loop spans 14 amino acids. The germline gives CDR1 SNHLY, CDR2 FYNNEI. CDR3 DNA (partial): TGTGCCAGCAGCCTATTACAGGGGGCGCGGGGC. Its protein is CASSLLQGARG. The complete CDR3 sequence is CASSLLQGARGYTF.

This clone has at least ten counts. The DNA ends 3 residues before the CDR3 does, and the rest of the CDR3 is filled in from the germline J gene. The J gene is TRBJ2-3, the V gene TRBV28, with a possible D match to TRBD1 (5 bases). This CDR3 region has 13 residues. V lost 2 bases, J lost 6 bases, and 9 bases lay in between. Per germline, CDR1 MDHEN and CDR2 SYDVKM. The CDR3 bases that were read are TGTGCCAGCAGTTTAGCGACAGCGGATACG. Residues: CASSLATADT. The CDR3 reads in full as CASSLATADTQYF. Filled out from reference TRBV28 and TRBJ2-3, the complete variable domain reads DVKVTQSSRYLVKRTGEKVFLECVQDMDHENMFWYRQDPGLGLRLIYFSYDVKMKEKGDIPEGYSVSREKKERFSLILESASTNQTSMYLCASSLATADTQYFGPGTRLTVL.

In the case of this clone: The read finishes 3 residues shy of the CDR3 end, and the germline J gene is used to complete it. The chain employs TRBV7-3 and TRBJ2-1; 10 bases map to TRBD2. Trimming removed 7 bases from V and 7 bases from J; junction bases left unmatched: 7. Germline loops: CDR1 SGHTA, CDR2 FQGTGA. The CDR3 runs 14 residues. CDR3 DNA (partial): TGTGCCAGCACCCTTAGCGGGGGGCGGAATGAG. Its protein product is CASTLSGGRNE. The full CDR3 sequence reads CASTLSGGRNEQFF. Full variable domain (outside the CDR3, taken from reference TRBV7-3 and TRBJ2-1): GAGVSQTPSNKVTEKGKYVELRCDPISGHTALYWYRQSLGQGPEFLIYFQGTGAADDSGLPNDRFFAVRPEGSVSTLKIQRTERGDSAVYLCASTLSGGRNEQFFGPGTRLTVL.

The CDR3 DNA, read in part, is TGTGCCAGCAGCCGGGACAGGGGTAACACTGAA. This encodes CASSRDRGNTE. The whole CDR3 protein is CASSRDRGNTEAFF. The chain joins TRBV11-3 to TRBJ1-1, with TRBD1 identical over 10 bases. The CDR3 extends 3 residues past the end of the read, so its final part is completed from the germline J gene. Trimming cost V 5 bases and J 2 bases; bases outside gene matches: 2. Germline V gene lookup returns CDR1 SGHNT and CDR2 YENEEA. The CDR3 has 14 amino acids.

A word on this clone: The read falls 3 residues short of the CDR3 end, and the missing part is taken from the germline J gene. This chain connects TRBV5-5 to TRBJ1-1, with D maybe TRBD1 (6 bases). This CDR3 spans 13 amino acids. Germline values: CDR1 SGHKS, CDR2 YYEKEE (reference sequence). V lost 10 bases, J lost 0 bases, and 13 bases lay in between. The part of the CDR3 DNA that was read is TGTGCCGGGAGGACAGACATGAACACTGAA. It yields the protein CAGRTDMNTE. The full CDR3 reads CAGRTDMNTEAFF.

Comments on this clone: The CDR3 end falls 3 residues outside the read, so it is completed with the germline J gene. This chain links TRBV7-9 with TRBJ2-3, with TRBD2 as a possible D gene (5 bases). Germline-derived CDR1 and CDR2 are SEHNR and FQNEAQ (reference sequence). The CDR3 sequence is 11 residues long. The sequenced part of the CDR3 DNA is TGTGCCAGCAGCCCCCGGGGAGCG. Translating gives CASSPRGA. The complete CDR3 sequence is CASSPRGAQYF.

Only a few counts were recorded for this clone. The observed sequence ends 3 residues before the CDR3 terminus, with the missing tail filled in from the germline J gene. The chain carries TRBV19 and TRBJ2-7; D remains ambiguous. Trimming took off 5 bases at V and 3 bases at J, with 11 bases between the two ends. Germline V lookup: CDR1 LNHDA, CDR2 SQIVND (reference sequence). The CDR3 is 13 amino acids. The sequenced CDR3 bases are TGTGCCAGTAGTTTCACGCGACTCTACGAG. This sequence encodes CASSFTRLYE. The whole CDR3 protein reads CASSFTRLYEQYF.

The CDR3 is CASSYGLLALNEQFF. CDR3 DNA, as far as it was read: TGTGCCAGCAGTTACGGACTACTAGCCCTCAATGAG. The V call is TRBV13, the J call TRBJ2-1; possible D gene TRBD2, 6 bases. The read terminates 3 residues ahead of where the CDR3 ends, so the germline J gene completes it. Germline lookup yields CDR1 PRHDT and CDR2 FYEKMQ (reference sequence). The CDR3 extends over 15 amino acids. Trimming cost V 6 bases and J 6 bases, with 18 bases left between them. Based on the CDR3 plus reference TRBV13 and TRBJ2-1, the full variable domain is AAGVIQSPRHLIKEKRETATLKCYPIPRHDTVYWYQQGPGQDPQFLISFYEKMQSDKGSIPDRFSAQQFSDYHSELNMSSLELGDSALYFCASSYGLLALNEQFFGPGTRLTVL.

Worth noting for this clone: The read falls 3 residues short of the CDR3 end, and the missing part is taken from the germline J gene. This chain links TRBV19 with TRBJ1-2, with 12 bases matching TRBD1. V shed 1 base and J 5 bases; nucleotides not matched to a gene: 8. CDR3 length: 17 amino acids. Germline V gives CDR1 LNHDA, CDR2 SQIVND (reference sequence). Incomplete CDR3 DNA: TGTGCCAGTAGTATAGGCGGGACAGGGGGCGCCCCATATGGC. Protein sequence: CASSIGGTGGAPYG. The whole CDR3 protein is CASSIGGTGGAPYGYTF.

In this sample, this clone turned up a few times. The read ends 3 residues before the CDR3 terminus; that terminus is restored from the germline J gene. The rearrangement joins TRBV6-2 or TRBV6-3 to TRBJ1-3; D is ambiguous. CDR3 length: 13 amino acids. V shed 6 bases and J shed 4 bases, with 10 bases lying between them. Per germline, CDR1 MNHEY and CDR2 SVGEGT. The CDR3 region is CASSSLGGNTIYF. The CDR3 DNA, read in part, is TGTGCCAGCAGCAGTCTGGGCGGAAACACC.

There are a few counts of this clone. The sequenced fragment ends 3 residues before the CDR3 boundary, so the rest is inferred from the germline J gene. The J gene is TRBJ1-3, the V gene TRBV30, with 8 bases lining up with TRBD1. Germline trimming cut 5 bases from V and 0 bases from J; bases unmatched to any gene: 3. The CDR3 is made up of 14 amino acids. Looked up from germline, CDR1 is GTSNPN and CDR2 is SVGIG (reference sequence). CDR3 region: CAWWTGLSGNTIYF. The sequenced part of the CDR3 DNA is TGTGCCTGGTGGACAGGGCTCTCTGGAAACACC.

This clone was observed at least ten times. The read ends 3 residues before the CDR3 terminus; that terminus is restored from the germline J gene. This chain uses TRBV27 with TRBJ1-4; D may be TRBD1 (5 bases). Germline CDR1 reads MNHEY; CDR2 reads SMNVEV (reference sequence). V lost 2 bases, J lost 7 bases, and 11 bases lay in between. The CDR3 spans 14 residues. CDR3 loop: CASSLGQGIEKLFF. Partial CDR3 DNA: TGTGCCAGCAGTTTAGGCCAGGGCATTGAAAAA.

Remarks on this clone: The CDR3 is cut off 3 residues early in the read; its end comes from the germline J gene. This chain links TRBV19 with TRBJ1-5; no clear D gene. The CDR3 loop spans 15 amino acids. The germline gives CDR1 LNHDA, CDR2 SQIVND (reference sequence). V lost 5 bases and J 3 bases, leaving 14 bases between the germline ends. The covered CDR3 bases are TGTGCCAGTAGTCGGGGTCCAAGTTACAATCAGCCC. Translated: CASSRGPSYNQP. The whole CDR3 reads CASSRGPSYNQPQHF.

As for this clone: The read is 3 residues too short to cover the CDR3 end, so that end is filled in from the germline J gene. The chain has TRBV13 and TRBJ2-3; tentative D call: TRBD2 (5 bases). The CDR3 loop spans 16 amino acids. Trimming stripped 0 bases from V and 2 bases from J, with 12 bases between. In germline, CDR1 is PRHDT, CDR2 FYEKMQ (reference sequence). The CDR3 reads CASSLGLPGLTDTQYF. The CDR3 bases that were read are TGTGCCAGCAGCTTAGGCCTACCAGGACTCACAGATACG.